The sequence of this TCR beta chain was determined in a study of cytomegalovirus exposure and HLA in healthy donors. Study summary: About 180 million T cells yielded 120 million or so unique TCR beta sequences, as an earlier analysis found. Of all 400 or so donors who were genotyped, roughly 81% belonged to the Caucasian-associated ancestry cluster.

The CDR3 consists of 13 residues. The V and J ends lost 4 bases and 3 bases respectively, with 13 bases between them. Germline assignment: CDR1 SQVTM and CDR2 ANQGSEA. PCR employed 60 Vbeta and 13 Jbeta primers. Original handling: An analysis that came later counted approximately 76 million unique TCR beta chains, some 11 million shared. Only in-frame clones appear in the TCRdb table, and some are missing; sequencing was by immunoSEQ multiplex PCR. V and J calls and clone size follow that table, whereas D and trimming were derived from the DNA. Here the sample spans approximately 88,000 clones, more than 60% being singletons. To note about this clone: The antigen is undetermined.

Study-level findings and limits: In vitro data verified three CMV-associated chains as specific for CMV antigens.

The V and J genes are TRBV29-1 and TRBJ2-7; D is perhaps TRBD2 (6 bases). The sequencing input was PBMCs. This TCR came from a man younger than 35 in good health and CMV-seropositive. The CDR3 loop is CSVAAGAYYEQYF. Here the CDR3 DNA reads TGCAGCGTTGCAGCGGGCGCATACTACGAGCAGTACTTC.